The entry below describes one TCR beta chain. Antigen specificity is unknown. Primers used in a second PCR of about 7 to 11 cycles were a sample-barcoded 5' primer and a J-beta primer mix. TCRdb called the 5' RACE reads again in MiXCR, with one record for every CDR3 protein. In the table there are almost 800,000 distinct CDR3 sequences, roughly 60% of which are singletons. These data are taken from a study of blood T cells in healthy people across ages. Study-level findings and limits: Naive T cell percentage by flow cytometry tracked strongly with beta diversity. Fewer expanded clones and more diversity marked long-lived versus aged donors. Diversity figures derived from one million T cells were judged to underestimate the true value.

V lost 1 base, J lost 5 bases, and 9 bases lay in between. This CDR3 comprises 14 residues. Looked up from germline, CDR1 is ENHRY and CDR2 is SYGVKD. The sample was blood. The chain has TRBV10-3 and TRBJ1-5; D is undetermined. This receptor was taken from a man aged 25-40 years in good health. This chain's CDR3 is CAISELRDHQPQHF. The CDR3 nucleotides are TGTGCCATCAGTGAGTTAAGGGATCATCAGCCCCAGCATTTT.